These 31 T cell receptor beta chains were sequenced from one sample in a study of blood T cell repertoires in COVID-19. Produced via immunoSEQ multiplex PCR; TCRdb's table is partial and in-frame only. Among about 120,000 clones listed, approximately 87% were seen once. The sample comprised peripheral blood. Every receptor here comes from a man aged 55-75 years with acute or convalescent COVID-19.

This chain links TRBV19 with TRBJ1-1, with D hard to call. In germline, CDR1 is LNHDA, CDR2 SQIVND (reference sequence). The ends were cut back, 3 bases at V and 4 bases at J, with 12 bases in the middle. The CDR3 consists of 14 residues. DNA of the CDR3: TGTGCCAGTAGTATGGGCGTAGTGTTCACTGAAGCTTTCTTT. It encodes CASSMGVVFTEAFF.

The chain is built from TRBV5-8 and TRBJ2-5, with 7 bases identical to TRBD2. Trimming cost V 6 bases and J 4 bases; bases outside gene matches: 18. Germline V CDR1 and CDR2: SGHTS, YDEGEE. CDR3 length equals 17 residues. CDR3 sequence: CASTEISGETGGETQYF. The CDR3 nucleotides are TGTGCCAGCACTGAGATCAGCGGGGAGACCGGGGGAGAGACCCAGTACTTC.

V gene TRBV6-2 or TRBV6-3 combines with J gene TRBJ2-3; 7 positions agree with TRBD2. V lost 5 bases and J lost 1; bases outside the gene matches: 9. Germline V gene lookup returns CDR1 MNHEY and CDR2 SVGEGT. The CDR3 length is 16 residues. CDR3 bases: TGTGCCAGCAGTACACTAGCGCAAGGGGGCACAGATACGCAGTATTTT. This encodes CASSTLAQGGTDTQYF.

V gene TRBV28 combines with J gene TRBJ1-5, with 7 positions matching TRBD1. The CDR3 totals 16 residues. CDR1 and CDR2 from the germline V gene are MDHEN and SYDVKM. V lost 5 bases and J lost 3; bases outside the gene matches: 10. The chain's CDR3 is CASSLPRQGFNQPQHF. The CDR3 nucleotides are TGTGCCAGCAGTCTCCCCAGACAGGGATTCAATCAGCCCCAGCATTTT.

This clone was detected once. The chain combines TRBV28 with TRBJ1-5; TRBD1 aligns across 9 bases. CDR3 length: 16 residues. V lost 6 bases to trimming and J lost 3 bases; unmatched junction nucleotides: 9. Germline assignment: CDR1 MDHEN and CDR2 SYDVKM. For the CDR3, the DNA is TGTGCCAGCAGGACAATCGGGACAGGGAACAATCAGCCCCAGCATTTT. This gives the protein CASRTIGTGNNQPQHF.

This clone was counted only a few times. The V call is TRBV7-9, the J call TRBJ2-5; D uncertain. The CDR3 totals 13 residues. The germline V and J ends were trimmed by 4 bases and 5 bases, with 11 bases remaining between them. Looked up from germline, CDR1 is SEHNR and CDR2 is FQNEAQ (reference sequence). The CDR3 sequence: CASSSPLRETQYF. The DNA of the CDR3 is TGTGCCAGCAGCTCCCCACTCAGGGAGACCCAGTACTTC.

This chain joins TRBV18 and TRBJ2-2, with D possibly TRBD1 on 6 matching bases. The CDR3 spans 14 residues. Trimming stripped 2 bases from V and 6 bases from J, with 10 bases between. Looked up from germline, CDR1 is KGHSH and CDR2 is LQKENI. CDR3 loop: CASSPKQGAGELFF. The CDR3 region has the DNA TGTGCCAGCTCACCAAAACAGGGAGCCGGGGAGCTGTTTTTT.

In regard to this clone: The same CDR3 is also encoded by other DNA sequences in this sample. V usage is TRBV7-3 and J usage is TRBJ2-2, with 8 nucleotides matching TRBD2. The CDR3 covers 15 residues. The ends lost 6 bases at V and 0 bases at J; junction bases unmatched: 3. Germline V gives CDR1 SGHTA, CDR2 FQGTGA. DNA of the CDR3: TGTGCCAGCAGTCTAGCGGGCGCGAACACCGGGGAGCTGTTTTTT. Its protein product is CASSLAGANTGELFF. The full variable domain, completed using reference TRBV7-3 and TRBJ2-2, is GAGVSQTPSNKVTEKGKYVELRCDPISGHTALYWYRQSLGQGPEFLIYFQGTGAADDSGLPNDRFFAVRPEGSVSTLKIQRTERGDSAVYLCASSLAGANTGELFFGEGSRLTVL.

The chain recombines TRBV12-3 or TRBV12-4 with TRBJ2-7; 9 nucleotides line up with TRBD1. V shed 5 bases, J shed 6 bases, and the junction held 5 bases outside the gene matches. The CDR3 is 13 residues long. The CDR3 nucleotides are TGTGCCAGCAGTCGGGACAGGGAGGCCGAGCAGTACTTC. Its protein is CASSRDREAEQYF.

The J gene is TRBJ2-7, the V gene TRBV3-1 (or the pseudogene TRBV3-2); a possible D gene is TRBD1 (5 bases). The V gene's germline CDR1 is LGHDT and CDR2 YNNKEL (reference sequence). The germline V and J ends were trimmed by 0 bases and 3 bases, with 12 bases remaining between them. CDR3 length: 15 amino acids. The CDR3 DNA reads TGTGCCAGCAGCCAAGATGTGGACACTGACTACGAGCAGTACTTC. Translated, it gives CASSQDVDTDYEQYF.

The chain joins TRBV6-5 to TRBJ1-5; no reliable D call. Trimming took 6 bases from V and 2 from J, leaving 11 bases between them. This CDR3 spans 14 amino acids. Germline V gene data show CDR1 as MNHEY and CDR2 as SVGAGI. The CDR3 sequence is CASSHSFGNQPQHF. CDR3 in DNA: TGTGCCAGCAGCCACAGCTTTGGCAATCAGCCCCAGCATTTT.

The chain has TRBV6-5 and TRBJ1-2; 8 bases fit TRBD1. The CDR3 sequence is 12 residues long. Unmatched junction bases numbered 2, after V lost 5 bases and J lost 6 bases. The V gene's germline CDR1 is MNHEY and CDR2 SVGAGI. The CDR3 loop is CASSRTGNGYTF. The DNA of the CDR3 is TGTGCCAGCAGTCGGACAGGGAATGGCTACACCTTC.

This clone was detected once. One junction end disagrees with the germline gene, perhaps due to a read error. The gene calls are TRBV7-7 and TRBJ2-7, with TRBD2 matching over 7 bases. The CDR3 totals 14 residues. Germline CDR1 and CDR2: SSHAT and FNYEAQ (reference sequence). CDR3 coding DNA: TGTGCTAGCAGCTCGACTAGCCCGACCTACGAGCAGTACTTC. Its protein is CASSSTSPTYEQYF.

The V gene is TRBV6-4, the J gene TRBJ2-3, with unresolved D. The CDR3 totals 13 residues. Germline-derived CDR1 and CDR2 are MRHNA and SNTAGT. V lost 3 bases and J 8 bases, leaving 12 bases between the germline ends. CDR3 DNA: TGTGCCAGCAGTGAAACGAGGTCCGGTACGCAGTATTTT. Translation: CASSETRSGTQYF.

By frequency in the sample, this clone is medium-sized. Written as DNA, the CDR3 is TGCGCCAGCAGTCGACGACAGGGAATCGACAATGAGCAGTTCTTC. Translating it yields CASSRRQGIDNEQFF. The V gene is TRBV5-1, the J gene TRBJ2-1; TRBD1 matches at 7 bases. V lost 5 bases to trimming and J lost 5 bases; unmatched junction nucleotides: 10. There are 15 residues in the CDR3. Germline lookup yields CDR1 SGHRS and CDR2 YFSETQ.

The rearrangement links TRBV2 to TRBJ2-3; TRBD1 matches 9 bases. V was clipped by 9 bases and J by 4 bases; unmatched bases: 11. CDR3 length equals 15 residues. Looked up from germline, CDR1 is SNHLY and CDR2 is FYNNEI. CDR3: CASAREGTGSDTQYF. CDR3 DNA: TGTGCCAGTGCCCGAGAGGGGACAGGGTCAGATACGCAGTATTTT.

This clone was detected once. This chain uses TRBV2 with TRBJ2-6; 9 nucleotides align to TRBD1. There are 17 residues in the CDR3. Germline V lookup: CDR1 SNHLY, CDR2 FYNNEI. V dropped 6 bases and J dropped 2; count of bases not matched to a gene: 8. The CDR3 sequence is CASSRDRAFTGANVLTF. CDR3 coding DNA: TGTGCCAGCAGCCGGGACAGGGCCTTTACTGGGGCCAACGTCCTGACTTTC.

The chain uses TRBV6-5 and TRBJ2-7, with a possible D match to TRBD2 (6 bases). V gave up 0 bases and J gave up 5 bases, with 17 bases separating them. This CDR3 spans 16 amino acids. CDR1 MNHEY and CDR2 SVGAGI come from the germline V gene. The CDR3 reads CASSYSWRGKVDEQYF. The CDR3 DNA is TGTGCCAGCAGTTACTCGTGGCGCGGGAAGGTGGACGAGCAGTACTTC.

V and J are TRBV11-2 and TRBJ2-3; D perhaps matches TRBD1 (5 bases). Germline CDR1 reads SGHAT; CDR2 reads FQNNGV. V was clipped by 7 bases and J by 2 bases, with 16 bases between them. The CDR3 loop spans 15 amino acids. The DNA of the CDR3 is TGTGCCAGCACCGTAGGGGCCAGGAACACAGATACGCAGTATTTT. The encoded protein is CASTVGARNTDTQYF.

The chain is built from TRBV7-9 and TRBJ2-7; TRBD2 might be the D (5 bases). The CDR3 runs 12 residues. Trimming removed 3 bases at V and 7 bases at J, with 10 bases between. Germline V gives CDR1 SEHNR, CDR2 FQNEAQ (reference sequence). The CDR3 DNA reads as TGTGCCAGCAGCTTTGGTGGCGGGGAGCAGTACTTC. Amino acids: CASSFGGGEQYF. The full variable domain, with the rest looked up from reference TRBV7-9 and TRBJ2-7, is DTGVSQNPRHKITKRGQNVTFRCDPISEHNRLYWYRQTLGQGPEFLTYFQNEAQLEKSRLLSDRFSAERPKGSFSTLEIQRTEQGDSAMYLCASSFGGGEQYFGPGTRLTVT.

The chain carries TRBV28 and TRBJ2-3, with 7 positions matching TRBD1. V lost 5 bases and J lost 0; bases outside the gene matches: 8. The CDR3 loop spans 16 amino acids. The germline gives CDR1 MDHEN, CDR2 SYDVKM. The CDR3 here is CASSPTTGISTDTQYF. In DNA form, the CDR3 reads TGTGCCAGCAGTCCGACGACAGGGATTAGCACAGATACGCAGTATTTT.

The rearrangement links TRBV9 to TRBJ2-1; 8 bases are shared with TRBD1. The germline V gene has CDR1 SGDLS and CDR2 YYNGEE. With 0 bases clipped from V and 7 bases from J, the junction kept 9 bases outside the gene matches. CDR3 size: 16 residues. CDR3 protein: CASSVGVRTGTNEQFF. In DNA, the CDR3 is TGTGCCAGCAGCGTAGGGGTTCGGACAGGGACAAATGAGCAGTTCTTC.

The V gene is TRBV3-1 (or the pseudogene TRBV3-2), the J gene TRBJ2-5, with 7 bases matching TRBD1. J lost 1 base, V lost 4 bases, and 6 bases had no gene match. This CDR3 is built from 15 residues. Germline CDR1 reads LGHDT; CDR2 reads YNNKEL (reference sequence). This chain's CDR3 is CASSREDRSQETQYF. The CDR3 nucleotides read TGTGCCAGCAGCCGAGAGGACAGGAGCCAAGAGACCCAGTACTTC.

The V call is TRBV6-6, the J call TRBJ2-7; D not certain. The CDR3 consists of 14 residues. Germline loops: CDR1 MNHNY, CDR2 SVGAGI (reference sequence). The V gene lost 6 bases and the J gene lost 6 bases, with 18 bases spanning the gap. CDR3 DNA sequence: TGTGCCAGCAGCTCTGAACCCGAGGCAAGCGAGCAGTACTTC. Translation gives CASSSEPEASEQYF.

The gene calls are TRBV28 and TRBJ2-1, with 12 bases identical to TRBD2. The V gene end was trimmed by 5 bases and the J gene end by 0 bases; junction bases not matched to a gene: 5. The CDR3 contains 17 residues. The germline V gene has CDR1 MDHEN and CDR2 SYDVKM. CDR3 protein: CASSIGTSGPSYNEQFF. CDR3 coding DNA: TGTGCCAGCAGTATCGGGACTAGCGGGCCCTCCTACAATGAGCAGTTCTTC.

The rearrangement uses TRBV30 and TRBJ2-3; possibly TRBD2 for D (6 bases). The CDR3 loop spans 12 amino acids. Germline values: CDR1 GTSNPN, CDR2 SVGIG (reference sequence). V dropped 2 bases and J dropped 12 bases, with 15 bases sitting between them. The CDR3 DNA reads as TGTGCCTGGAGTCCCGGGACTCAGAGCCAGTATTTT. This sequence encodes CAWSPGTQSQYF.

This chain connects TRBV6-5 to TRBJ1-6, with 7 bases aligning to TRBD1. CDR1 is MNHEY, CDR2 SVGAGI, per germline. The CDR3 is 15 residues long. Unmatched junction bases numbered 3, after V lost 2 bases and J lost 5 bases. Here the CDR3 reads CASSYTGANNSPLHF. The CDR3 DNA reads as TGTGCCAGCAGTTACACAGGGGCGAATAATTCACCCCTCCACTTT.

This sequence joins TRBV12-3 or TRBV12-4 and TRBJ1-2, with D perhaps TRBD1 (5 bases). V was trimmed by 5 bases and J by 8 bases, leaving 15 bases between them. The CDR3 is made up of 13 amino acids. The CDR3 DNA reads TGTGCCAGCAGTCCTCTCTCGGGGGGAGGCTACACCTTC. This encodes CASSPLSGGGYTF.

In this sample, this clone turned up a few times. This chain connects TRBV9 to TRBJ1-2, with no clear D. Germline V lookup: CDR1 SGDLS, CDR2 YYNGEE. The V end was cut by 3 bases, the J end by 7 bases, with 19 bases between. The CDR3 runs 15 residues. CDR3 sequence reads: CASSARDGGRSGYTF. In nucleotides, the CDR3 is TGTGCCAGCAGCGCGAGAGACGGAGGCCGGTCTGGCTACACCTTC.

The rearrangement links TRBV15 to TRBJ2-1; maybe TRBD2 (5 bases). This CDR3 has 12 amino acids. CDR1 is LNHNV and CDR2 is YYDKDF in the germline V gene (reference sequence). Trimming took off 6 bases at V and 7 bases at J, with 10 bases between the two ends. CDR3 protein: CATSTPGNEQFF. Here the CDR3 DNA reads TGTGCCACCAGTACGCCGGGGAATGAGCAGTTCTTC. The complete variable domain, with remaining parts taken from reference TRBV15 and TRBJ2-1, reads DAMVIQNPRYQVTQFGKPVTLSCSQTLNHNVMYWYQQKSSQAPKLLFHYYDKDFNNEADTPDNFQSRRPNTSFCFLDIRSPGLGDTAMYLCATSTPGNEQFFGPGTRLTVL.

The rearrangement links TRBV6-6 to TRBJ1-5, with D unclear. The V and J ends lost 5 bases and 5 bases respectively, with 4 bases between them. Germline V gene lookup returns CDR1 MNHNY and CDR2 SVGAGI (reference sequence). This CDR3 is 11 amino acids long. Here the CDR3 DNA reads TGTGCCAGCAGTATCGATCAGCCCCAGCATTTT. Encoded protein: CASSIDQPQHF.